Each of the 17 T cell receptor beta chains below was sequenced from the same sample in a study of T cell responses to AZD1222 COVID-19 vaccine (dated by TCRdb to about 2021). The time point label corresponds to: baseline before first vaccination. The library was produced with the immunoSEQ multiplex PCR assay. In TCRdb, the immuneACCESS table is reduced to in-frame sequences with V and J assigned. These tables do not hold every clone; where another copy was compared, an unresolved V gene accounts for under half, and the others remain unexplained. This sample gives 97,000 or so clones in total; about 85% of them show up just once. The biggest ten clones account for around 5.1% of the sample. The specimen was peripheral blood, collected on day 0 of AZD1222 vaccination. The receptors derive from an adult in good health.

For the CDR3, the DNA is TGTGCCAGTAACACAGGGGCTTACTCTGGGGCCAACGTCCTGACTTTC. Amino acids: CASNTGAYSGANVLTF. The chain couples TRBV19 to TRBJ2-6; 7 bases fit TRBD1. CDR3 length equals 16 residues. Germline V gives CDR1 LNHDA, CDR2 SQIVND (reference sequence). The V gene end was trimmed by 7 bases and the J gene end by 0 bases; junction bases not matched to a gene: 6.

The rearrangement joins TRBV2 to TRBJ1-2; D is unresolved. CDR1 is SNHLY, CDR2 FYNNEI, per germline. The CDR3 runs to 13 residues. Trimming stripped 1 base from V and 7 bases from J, with 10 bases between. The CDR3 sequence: CASSEEGSSGYTF. The DNA for the CDR3 is TGTGCCAGCAGTGAAGAGGGCAGCAGTGGCTACACCTTC.

This clone is a singleton in its sample. V gene TRBV9 combines with J gene TRBJ1-3, with D possibly TRBD1 on 5 matching bases. V lost 4 bases and J 8 bases, leaving 16 bases between the germline ends. The CDR3 runs 14 residues. Germline CDR1 and CDR2: SGDLS and YYNGEE. Written as DNA, the CDR3 is TGTGCCAGCAGCTCGGGACCCGCGGGGGACACCATATATTTT. Its protein is CASSSGPAGDTIYF.

The sample holds one count of this clone. The gene calls are TRBV21-1 and TRBJ2-5; the table calls TRBD1, which could not be checked here. TRBV21-1 counts as a pseudogene. The CDR3 covers 13 residues. Here the CDR3 DNA reads TGTGCCAGCAGTAAAGGGCAAGAAGAGACCCAGTACTTC. The encoded protein is CASSKGQEETQYF.

The chain uses TRBV10-3 and TRBJ1-6; D gene ambiguous. CDR3 size: 13 residues. V was trimmed by 7 bases and J by 6 bases, leaving 10 bases between them. Germline values: CDR1 ENHRY, CDR2 SYGVKD. The CDR3 DNA is TGTGCCATCACCCAAGACCTTAATTCACCCCTCCACTTT. Its translation is CAITQDLNSPLHF.

The chain combines TRBV27 with TRBJ2-1; either TRBD1 or TRBD2 may supply D (5 bases each). Germline loops: CDR1 MNHEY, CDR2 SMNVEV (reference sequence). Deletions cut 3 bases from V and 3 bases from J, with 6 bases between. The CDR3 sequence is 13 residues long. Here the CDR3 reads CASSLGDYNEQFF. The CDR3 DNA follows: TGTGCCAGCAGTTTGGGGGACTACAATGAGCAGTTCTTC.

The genes are TRBV6-1 and TRBJ1-2; D is ambiguous. The germline V and J ends were trimmed by 2 bases and 0 bases, with 4 bases remaining between them. This CDR3 has 13 residues. Germline V lookup: CDR1 MNHNS, CDR2 SASEGT. The CDR3 sequence: CASSEYTNYGYTF. As DNA, the CDR3 is TGTGCCAGCAGTGAATACACTAACTATGGCTACACCTTC.

The CDR3 DNA reads TGTGCCAGCAGCTTGGGATACCGGGCTACTTGGGCTTTCTTT. It specifies CASSLGYRATWAFF. The genes are TRBV5-6 and TRBJ1-1; no firm D call. CDR3 length: 14 amino acids. The germline CDR1 and CDR2 sequences are SGHDT and YYEEEE. V was clipped by 0 bases and J by 11 bases, with 17 bases between them.

The V call is TRBV6-5, the J call TRBJ1-1, with a tentative D call TRBD1 (5 bases). From germline, CDR1 is MNHEY and CDR2 SVGAGI. The CDR3 loop spans 12 amino acids. Trimming removed 5 bases at V and 4 bases at J, with 8 bases between. As DNA, the CDR3 is TGTGCCAGCAGTCCGACAGCCACTGAAGCTTTCTTT. Translating it yields CASSPTATEAFF.

The chain is built from TRBV29-1 and TRBJ2-3, with D possibly matching TRBD1 (5 bases). The CDR3 consists of 13 residues. The V gene's germline CDR1 is SQVTM and CDR2 ANQGSEA. The ends were cut back, 6 bases at V and 0 bases at J, with 10 bases in the middle. CDR3 in DNA: TGCAGCGTGCGCAGGGATAGCACAGATACGCAGTATTTT. Translated, it gives CSVRRDSTDTQYF.

The chain carries TRBV4-2 and TRBJ1-5; D gene uncertain. Germline V gene sequence: CDR1 LGHNA, CDR2 YNFKEQ. The CDR3 spans 16 residues. The V end lost 0 bases, the J end lost 1 base, and 10 bases lay between the germline ends. The CDR3 DNA follows: TGTGCCAGCAGCCAAGAGTGGAGGATCAGCAATCAGCCCCAGCATTTT. This codes for CASSQEWRISNQPQHF.

The chain uses TRBV18 and TRBJ1-1, with D possibly TRBD1 on 6 matching bases. Between the trimmed V and J ends, which lost 0 bases and 4 bases, there was a span of 15 bases. Germline V gives CDR1 KGHSH, CDR2 LQKENI. The length of the CDR3 is 16 residues. CDR3 coding DNA: TGTGCCAGCTCACCACCGGGTAGGGCCAGGGGCACTGAAGCTTTCTTT. It translates to CASSPPGRARGTEAFF.

This rearrangement joins TRBV12-2 to TRBJ1-1; the listed D gene, TRBD1, was not tested against the DNA. TRBV12-2 is recorded as a pseudogene. The CDR3 loop spans 13 amino acids. The CDR3 nucleotides are TGTGCAAGTCGTCACAGGGGGCGAACTGAAGCTTTCTTT. This sequence encodes CASRHRGRTEAFF.

The chain is built from TRBV30 and TRBJ2-2; D tentatively fits TRBD1 or TRBD2 (6 bases each). The V gene's germline CDR1 is GTSNPN and CDR2 SVGIG (reference sequence). V was trimmed by 0 bases and J by 2 bases, leaving 10 bases between them. The CDR3 totals 15 residues. CDR3 region: CAWSVGGLNTGELFF. The CDR3 DNA sequence: TGTGCCTGGAGTGTAGGGGGGCTTAACACCGGGGAGCTGTTTTTT.

In this sample, this clone turned up once. V is TRBV18 and J is TRBJ2-5; 10 bases match TRBD2. The J segment lost 7 bases and the V segment lost 3 bases, leaving 20 bases of the junction unmatched. Per the germline V gene, CDR1 is KGHSH and CDR2 is LQKENI. The CDR3 runs to 19 residues. CDR3 protein: CASSPLAGVGGLFEWTQYF. In nucleotides, the CDR3 is TGTGCCAGCTCACCTCTAGCGGGAGTCGGGGGTTTGTTCGAGTGGACCCAGTACTTC.

The rearrangement joins TRBV29-1 to TRBJ2-1; 8 bases are shared with TRBD1. After removal of 7 bases from V and 4 bases from J, the junction contained 3 bases not matched to a gene. Germline V gene lookup returns CDR1 SQVTM and CDR2 ANQGSEA. The CDR3 extends over 12 amino acids. The CDR3 nucleotides are TGCAGCGGGGGACAGGTTTACAATGAGCAGTTCTTC. Protein sequence: CSGGQVYNEQFF.

This sequence joins TRBV27 and TRBJ2-1, with D possibly called TRBD1 or TRBD2 (5 bases each). This CDR3 contains 15 residues. Germline V gives CDR1 MNHEY, CDR2 SMNVEV (reference sequence). The V gene lost 5 bases and the J gene lost 4 bases, with 15 bases spanning the gap. CDR3 sequence (DNA): TGTGCCAGCAGTCCTACCCCGGGACGATACAATGAGCAGTTCTTC. Its protein product is CASSPTPGRYNEQFF.